The 13 T cell receptor beta chains below were found in one sample sequenced in a study of blood T cell repertoires in COVID-19. TCRdb's table, derived via immunoSEQ multiplex PCR, lists solely in-frame clones and lacks some. The table shows about 310,000 clones, with around nine tenths occurring only once. Sequencing input: peripheral blood. The source of these receptors is a man between 65 and 79 years old with acute or convalescent COVID-19.

The chain couples TRBV7-2 to TRBJ2-2; maybe TRBD1 (5 bases). Germline CDR1 is SGHTA and CDR2 is FQGNSA. Trimming removed 2 bases from V and 1 base from J, with 5 bases in between. The CDR3 covers 14 residues. The CDR3 nucleotides read TGTGCCAGCAGCTTACAGGGGAACACCGGGGAGCTGTTTTTT. Its protein product is CASSLQGNTGELFF.

V usage is TRBV7-2 and J usage is TRBJ1-2; 7 bases fit TRBD1. The V and J ends lost 5 bases and 1 base, in that order; junction bases with no gene match: 7. Germline V CDR1 and CDR2: SGHTA, FQGNSA. CDR3 length: 15 amino acids. CDR3 bases: TGTGCCAGCAGCAAAAGACAGGGATTTAACTATGGCTACACCTTC. Translation: CASSKRQGFNYGYTF. Drawing the rest from reference TRBV7-2 and TRBJ1-2, the complete variable domain is GAGVSQSPSNKVTEKGKDVELRCDPISGHTALYWYRQSLGQGLEFLIYFQGNSAPDKSGLPSDRFSAERTGGSVSTLTIQRTQQEDSAVYLCASSKRQGFNYGYTFGSGTRLTVV.

This chain links TRBV28 with TRBJ2-7, with 10 bases matching TRBD1. V trimming: 4 bases; J trimming: 3 bases; junction bases outside the gene matches: 9. The CDR3 sequence is 16 residues long. CDR1 MDHEN and CDR2 SYDVKM come from the germline V gene. The CDR3 protein is CASSSMGQGFVYEQYF. CDR3 DNA sequence: TGTGCCAGCAGTTCGATGGGACAGGGGTTTGTCTACGAGCAGTACTTC.

The chain couples TRBV6-5 to TRBJ1-6; D is ambiguous. The CDR3 spans 13 residues. V lost 6 bases and J lost 3, with 6 bases in between. Germline-derived CDR1 and CDR2 are MNHEY and SVGAGI. CDR3 coding DNA: TGTGCCAGCAGGCGGGACTATAATTCACCCCTCCACTTT. Translation: CASRRDYNSPLHF.

The table lists this clone with a few counts. The V gene is TRBV4-2, the J gene TRBJ2-5, with 15 bases matching TRBD2. CDR1 LGHNA and CDR2 YNFKEQ come from the germline V gene. The CDR3 sequence is 15 residues long. The V gene end was trimmed by 4 bases and the J gene end by 5 bases; junction bases not matched to a gene: 2. This CDR3 reads CASSRTSGGVETQYF. The CDR3 region has the DNA TGTGCCAGCAGCCGGACTAGCGGGGGGGTGGAGACCCAGTACTTC.

The J gene is TRBJ2-2, the V gene TRBV28; a weak D match, TRBD2 (6 bases). The CDR3 runs 12 residues. The germline gives CDR1 MDHEN, CDR2 SYDVKM. V was trimmed by 6 bases and J by 6 bases, leaving 8 bases between them. CDR3 amino acids: CASREGSGELFF. The CDR3 coding sequence is TGTGCCAGCAGGGAGGGATCCGGGGAGCTGTTTTTT.

In its sample, this clone was seen once. The rearrangement uses TRBV19 and TRBJ2-5, with TRBD1 as a possible D gene (6 bases). Germline V gives CDR1 LNHDA, CDR2 SQIVND (reference sequence). This CDR3 contains 15 residues. V shed 1 base and J shed 4 bases, with 13 bases lying between them. The CDR3, as DNA: TGTGCCAGTAGTATAGTGAGGGCAGGGGCAGAGACCCAGTACTTC. Its translation: CASSIVRAGAETQYF.

The CDR3 DNA follows: TGTGCCAGCAGTTCGCGGGAGACCCAGTACTTC. Translating it yields CASSSRETQYF. The chain uses TRBV28 and TRBJ2-5; the D is unclear. This CDR3 has 11 residues. Trimming removed 4 bases at V and 5 bases at J, with 5 bases between. Germline values: CDR1 MDHEN, CDR2 SYDVKM. The full variable domain, its missing parts supplied by reference TRBV28 and TRBJ2-5, is DVKVTQSSRYLVKRTGEKVFLECVQDMDHENMFWYRQDPGLGLRLIYFSYDVKMKEKGDIPEGYSVSREKKERFSLILESASTNQTSMYLCASSSRETQYFGPGTRLLVL.

Points on this clone: This may be a read error: a much more frequent sequence differs by one nucleotide. This chain links TRBV5-4 with TRBJ2-5; D remains ambiguous. The CDR3 loop spans 13 amino acids. Looked up from germline, CDR1 is SGHNT and CDR2 is YYREEE (reference sequence). Trimming stripped 0 bases from V and 4 bases from J, with 7 bases between. The CDR3 bases are TGTGCCAGCAGCTTGGGACCGGGAGAGACCCAGTACTTC. It encodes CASSLGPGETQYF.

This clone was picked up a small number of times. This chain uses TRBV4-3 with TRBJ2-3, with 12 bases fitting TRBD2. V gave up 0 bases and J gave up 6 bases; unmatched junction bases: 7. CDR3 length equals 17 residues. Germline V lookup: CDR1 LGHNA, CDR2 YSLEER. Here the CDR3 reads CASSQDSASGRADTQYF. CDR3 nucleotides: TGCGCCAGCAGCCAAGATTCTGCTAGCGGGAGGGCGGATACGCAGTATTTT.

This chain connects TRBV11-2 to TRBJ2-7; 8 bases agree with TRBD1. V was clipped by 4 bases and J by 1 base; unmatched bases: 6. The germline V gene has CDR1 SGHAT and CDR2 FQNNGV. The CDR3 covers 15 residues. CDR3 protein: CASSSGTGGSYEQYF. CDR3 in DNA: TGTGCCAGCAGCTCAGGGACAGGAGGATCCTACGAGCAGTACTTC.

CDR3 bases: TGTGCCAGCAGCTTAGTTGGTGGACAGCTCTATGGCTACACCTTC. Translated, it gives CASSLVGGQLYGYTF. The chain employs TRBV5-4 and TRBJ1-2, with D perhaps matching TRBD1 (6 bases). Germline CDR1 is SGHNT and CDR2 is YYREEE (reference sequence). This CDR3 has 15 amino acids. Trimming removed 2 bases at V and 4 bases at J, with 15 bases between.

V usage is TRBV9 and J usage is TRBJ2-3; D gene uncertain. The V end lost 0 bases, the J end lost 8 bases, and 7 bases lay between the germline ends. The CDR3 sequence is 12 residues long. Looked up from germline, CDR1 is SGDLS and CDR2 is YYNGEE. CDR3 sequence reads: CASSVGRSTQYF. The CDR3, as DNA: TGTGCCAGCAGCGTAGGGAGAAGTACGCAGTATTTT.